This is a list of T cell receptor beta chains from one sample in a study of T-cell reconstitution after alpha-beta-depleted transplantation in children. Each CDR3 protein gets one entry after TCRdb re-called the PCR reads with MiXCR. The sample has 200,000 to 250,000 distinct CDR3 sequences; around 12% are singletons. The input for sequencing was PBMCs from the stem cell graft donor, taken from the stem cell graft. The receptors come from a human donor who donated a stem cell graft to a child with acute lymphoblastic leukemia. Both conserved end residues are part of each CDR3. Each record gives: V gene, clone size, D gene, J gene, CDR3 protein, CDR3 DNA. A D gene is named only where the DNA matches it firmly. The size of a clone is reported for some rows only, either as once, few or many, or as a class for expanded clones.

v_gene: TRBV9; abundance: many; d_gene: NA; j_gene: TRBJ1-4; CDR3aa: CASSVASNEKLFF; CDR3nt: TGTGCCAGCAGCGTAGCTTCCAATGAAAAACTGTTTTTT
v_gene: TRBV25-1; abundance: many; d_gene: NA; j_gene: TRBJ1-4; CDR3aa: CASSELAGKLFF; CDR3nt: TGTGCCAGCAGTGAATTGGCAGGGAAACTGTTTTTT
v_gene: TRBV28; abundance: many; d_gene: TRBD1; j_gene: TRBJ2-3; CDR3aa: CASSPYYSDRGTDTQYF; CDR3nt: TGTGCCAGCAGTCCTTACTATTCGGACAGGGGCACAGATACGCAGTATTTT
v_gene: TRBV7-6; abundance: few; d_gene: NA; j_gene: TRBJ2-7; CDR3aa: CASSLGPQLYYEQYF; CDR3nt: TGTGCCAGCAGCTTAGGCCCACAACTATACTACGAGCAGTACTTC
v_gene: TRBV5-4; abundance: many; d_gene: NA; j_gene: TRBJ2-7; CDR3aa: CASSLLGTLALEQYF; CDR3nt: TGTGCCAGCAGCTTGTTGGGGACCCTCGCCCTCGAGCAGTACTTC
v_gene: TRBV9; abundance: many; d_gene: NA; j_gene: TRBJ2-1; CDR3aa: CASSVSAASINNEQFF; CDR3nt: TGTGCCAGCAGCGTATCCGCCGCTAGTATCAACAATGAGCAGTTCTTC
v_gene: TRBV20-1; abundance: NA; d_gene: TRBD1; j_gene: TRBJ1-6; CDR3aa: CSAWDRGNSPLHF; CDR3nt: TGCAGTGCGTGGGACAGGGGAAATTCACCCCTCCACTTT
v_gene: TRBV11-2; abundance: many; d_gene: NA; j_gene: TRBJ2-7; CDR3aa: CASSQQGTEQYF; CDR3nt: TGTGCCAGCAGCCAGCAGGGCACCGAGCAGTACTTC
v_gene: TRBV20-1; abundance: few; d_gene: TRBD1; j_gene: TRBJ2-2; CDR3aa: CSARGDRAGELFF; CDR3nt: TGCAGTGCTAGAGGGGACAGGGCCGGGGAGCTGTTTTTT
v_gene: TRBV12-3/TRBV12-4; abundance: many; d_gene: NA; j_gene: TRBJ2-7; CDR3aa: CASSFEGTNLHF; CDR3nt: TGTGCCAGCAGTTTTGAGGGAACTAACTTACACTTC
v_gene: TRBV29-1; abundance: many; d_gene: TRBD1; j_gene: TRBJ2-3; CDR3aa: CSVDEGQALADTQYF; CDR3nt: TGCAGCGTTGATGAGGGACAGGCCCTGGCAGATACGCAGTATTTT
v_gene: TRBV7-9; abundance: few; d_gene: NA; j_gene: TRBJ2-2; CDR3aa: CASSSLLRELFF; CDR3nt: TGTGCCAGCAGTTCCCTTTTAAGGGAGCTGTTTTTT
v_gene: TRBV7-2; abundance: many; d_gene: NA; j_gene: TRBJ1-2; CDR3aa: CASSLQISTAAVYGYTF; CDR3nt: TGTGCCAGCAGCCTACAAATATCCACTGCAGCCGTCTATGGCTACACCTTC
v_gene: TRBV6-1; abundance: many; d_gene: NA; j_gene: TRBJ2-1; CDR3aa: CASSESVSNEQFF; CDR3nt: TGTGCCAGCAGTGAAAGTGTTTCCAATGAGCAGTTCTTC
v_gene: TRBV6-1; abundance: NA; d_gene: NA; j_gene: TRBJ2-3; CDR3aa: CASSTGSRGTDTQYF; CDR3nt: TGTGCCAGCAGCACAGGGTCGCGTGGCACAGATACGCAGTATTTT
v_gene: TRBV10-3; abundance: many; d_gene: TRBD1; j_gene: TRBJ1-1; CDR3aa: CAISEPGQGYGGNTEAFF; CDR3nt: TGTGCCATCAGTGAGCCGGGACAGGGGTACGGAGGAAACACTGAAGCTTTCTTT
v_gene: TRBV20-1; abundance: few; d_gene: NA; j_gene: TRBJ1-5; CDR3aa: CSGSDGSNQPQHF; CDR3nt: TGCAGTGGATCGGACGGTAGCAATCAGCCCCAGCATTTT
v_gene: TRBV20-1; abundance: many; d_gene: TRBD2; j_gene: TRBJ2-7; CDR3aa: CSARDRAGGGPEQYF; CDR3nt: TGCAGTGCTAGAGATAGAGCGGGAGGCGGTCCCGAGCAGTACTTC
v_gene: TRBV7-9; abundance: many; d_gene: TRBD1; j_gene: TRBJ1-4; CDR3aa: CASSSPGGREKLFF; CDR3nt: TGTGCCAGCAGCTCGCCAGGGGGTAGGGAAAAACTGTTTTTT
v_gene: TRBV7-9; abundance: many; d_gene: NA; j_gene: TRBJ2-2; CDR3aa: CASSPTETGELFF; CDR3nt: TGTGCCAGCAGCCCGACAGAAACCGGGGAGCTGTTTTTT
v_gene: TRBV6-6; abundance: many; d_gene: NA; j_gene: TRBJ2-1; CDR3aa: CATSRGMHEQFF; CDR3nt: TGTGCCACCAGCCGAGGGATGCATGAGCAGTTCTTC
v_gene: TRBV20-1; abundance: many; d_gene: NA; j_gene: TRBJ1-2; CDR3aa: CSARAPSPSGYTF; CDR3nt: TGCAGTGCTAGAGCCCCTTCCCCTTCTGGCTACACCTTC
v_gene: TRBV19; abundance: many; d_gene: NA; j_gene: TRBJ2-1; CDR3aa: CASSTLRYEQFF; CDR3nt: TGTGCCAGTAGTACGCTGCGTTATGAGCAGTTCTTC
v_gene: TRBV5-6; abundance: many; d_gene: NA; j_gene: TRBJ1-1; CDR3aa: CASSRWTEAFF; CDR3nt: TGTGCCAGCAGTCGATGGACTGAAGCTTTCTTT
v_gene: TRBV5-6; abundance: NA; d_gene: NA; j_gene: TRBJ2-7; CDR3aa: CASSFDRTPDYEQYF; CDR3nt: TGTGCCAGCAGCTTTGACAGGACCCCCGACTACGAGCAGTACTTC
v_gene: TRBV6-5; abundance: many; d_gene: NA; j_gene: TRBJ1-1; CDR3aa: CASSWTTMNTEAFF; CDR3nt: TGTGCCAGCAGTTGGACAACCATGAACACTGAAGCTTTCTTT
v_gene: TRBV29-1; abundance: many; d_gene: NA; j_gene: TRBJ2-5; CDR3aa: CSVREFQETQYF; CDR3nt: TGCAGCGTCCGAGAGTTTCAGGAGACCCAGTACTTC
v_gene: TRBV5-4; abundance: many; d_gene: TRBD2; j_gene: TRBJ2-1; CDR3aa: CASSLVLAGPLPSSYNEQFF; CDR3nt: TGTGCCAGCAGCTTAGTCCTAGCGGGACCACTCCCCAGCTCCTACAATGAGCAGTTCTTC
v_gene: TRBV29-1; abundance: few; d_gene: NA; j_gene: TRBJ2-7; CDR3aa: CSVKGGEDYEQYF; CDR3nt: TGCAGCGTTAAAGGGGGGGAGGACTACGAGCAGTACTTC
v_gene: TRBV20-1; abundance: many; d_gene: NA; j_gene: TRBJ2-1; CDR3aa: CSASHRGALKNEQFF; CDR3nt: TGCAGTGCTAGTCATCGGGGGGCTTTGAAGAATGAGCAGTTCTTC
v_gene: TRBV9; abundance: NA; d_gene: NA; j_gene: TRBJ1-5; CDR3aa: CASSPSGDQPQHF; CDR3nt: TGTGCCAGCAGCCCCTCAGGGGATCAGCCCCAGCATTTT
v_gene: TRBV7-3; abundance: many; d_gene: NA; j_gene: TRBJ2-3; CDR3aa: CASSDGADTQYF; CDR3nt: TGTGCCAGCAGCGATGGGGCAGATACGCAGTATTTT
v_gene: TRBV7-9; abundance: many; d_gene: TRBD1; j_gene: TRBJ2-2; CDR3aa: CASSPGRGQNGELFF; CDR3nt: TGTGCCAGCAGCCCCGGCAGGGGGCAAAACGGGGAGCTGTTTTTT
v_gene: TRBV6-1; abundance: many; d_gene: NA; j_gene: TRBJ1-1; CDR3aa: CASSWGRHNTEAFF; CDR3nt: TGTGCCAGCAGCTGGGGTAGACACAACACTGAAGCTTTCTTT
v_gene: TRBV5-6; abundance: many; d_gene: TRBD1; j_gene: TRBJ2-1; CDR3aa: CASSSLTGGPYNEQFF; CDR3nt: TGTGCCAGCAGCTCCTTGACAGGGGGCCCTTACAATGAGCAGTTCTTC
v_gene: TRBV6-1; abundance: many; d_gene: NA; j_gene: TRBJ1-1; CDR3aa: CASSRDRLNTEAFF; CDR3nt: TGTGCCAGCAGCCGAGACCGATTGAACACTGAAGCTTTCTTT
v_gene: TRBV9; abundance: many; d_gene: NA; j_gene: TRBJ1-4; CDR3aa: CASSRDGGEKLFF; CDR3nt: TGTGCCAGCAGCCGGGACGGCGGTGAAAAACTGTTTTTT